The clone carrying this T cell receptor beta chain came up a few times. A second PCR, run for roughly 7 to 11 cycles, used a sample-barcoded 5' primer plus a J-beta primer mix. Every cDNA molecule carried a tag from a template-switch adaptor bearing 12 random nucleotides. Each CDR3 protein is one row after TCRdb ran MiXCR on the 5' RACE reads. Of under 2 million distinct CDR3 sequences listed, 30% to 35% are singletons. For every donor, a draw yielded 7.5 to 10 milliliters of peripheral blood. The amount of total RNA extracted per sample was at least 5.5 micrograms. The data are from a study of blood T cells in healthy people across ages. This CDR3 is 16 amino acids long.

The clonotype comes from a woman aged 30 to 39 in good health. The sequenced sample consisted of blood. This chain links TRBV21-1 with TRBJ2-3. TRBV21-1 is labeled a pseudogene. Here the CDR3 reads CASSKATSGSTDTQYF. The CDR3 DNA sequence: TGTGCCAGCAGCAAGGCGACTAGCGGTAGCACAGATACGCAGTATTTT.